The 23 T cell receptor beta chains below were found in one sample sequenced in a study of graft-versus-host responses after intestinal transplantation. Only in-frame clones appear in the TCRdb table, and some are missing; sequencing was by immunoSEQ multiplex PCR. The table shows 24,000 or so clones, with roughly 85% occurring only once. The specimen comprised PBMCs, sampled approximately four weeks after intestinal transplant. These receptors were obtained from a human patient who received an intestinal transplant, so some T cells may come from the graft donor.

V and J are TRBV15 and TRBJ1-6; possible D gene TRBD1, 5 bases. Trimming cost V 0 bases and J 0 bases, with 9 bases left between them. Germline V lookup: CDR1 LNHNV, CDR2 YYDKDF (reference sequence). The CDR3 is 17 residues long. CDR3 bases: TGTGCCACCAGCAGAGACGGGGGAGGCTCCTATAATTCACCCCTCCACTTT. This sequence encodes CATSRDGGGSYNSPLHF.

V usage is TRBV6-1 and J usage is TRBJ2-7; D not certain. The CDR3 runs to 14 residues. Germline V gene lookup returns CDR1 MNHNS and CDR2 SASEGT. V dropped 7 bases and J dropped 1 base, with 14 bases sitting between them. For the CDR3, the DNA is TGTGCCAGCAATAATCCGTGGGGTTCCTACGAGCAGTACTTC. This gives the protein CASNNPWGSYEQYF.

The CDR3 reads CSARTGGTGELFF. In DNA, the CDR3 is TGCAGCGCCCGGACAGGGGGCACCGGGGAGCTGTTTTTT. The chain is built from TRBV29-1 and TRBJ2-2; TRBD1 aligns across 10 bases. Germline CDR1 is SQVTM and CDR2 is ANQGSEA. This CDR3 is 13 amino acids long. V was pared by 7 bases and J by 4 bases, with 3 bases of the junction left unmatched.

The V and J genes are TRBV19 and TRBJ1-4; TRBD1 matches 8 bases. Germline V CDR1 and CDR2: LNHDA, SQIVND (reference sequence). The CDR3 is made up of 14 amino acids. Germline trimming cut 3 bases from V and 8 bases from J; bases unmatched to any gene: 5. As DNA, the CDR3 is TGTGCCAGTAGTATCGGCAGGGGGCTGGAAAAACTGTTTTTT. Encoded protein: CASSIGRGLEKLFF.

The chain recombines TRBV11-2 with TRBJ1-2; D gene uncertain. This CDR3 comprises 13 residues. In germline, CDR1 is SGHAT, CDR2 FQNNGV. V was pared by 0 bases and J by 10 bases, with 12 bases between. In DNA, the CDR3 is TGTGCCAGCAGCTTAGATAGGAGTACAGTCTACACCTTC. This encodes CASSLDRSTVYTF. The complete variable domain, with remaining parts taken from reference TRBV11-2 and TRBJ1-2, reads EAGVAQSPRYKIIEKRQSVAFWCNPISGHATLYWYQQILGQGPKLLIQFQNNGVVDDSQLPKDRFSAERLKGVDSTLKIQPAKLEDSAVYLCASSLDRSTVYTFGSGTRLTVV.

This clone has a handful of counts. The rearrangement links TRBV9 to TRBJ2-1; D call uncertain. Germline lookup yields CDR1 SGDLS and CDR2 YYNGEE. The V end lost 8 bases, the J end lost 5 bases, and 20 bases lay between the germline ends. This CDR3 has 15 residues. The CDR3 protein is CARIRLLVANNEQFF. The CDR3 bases are TGTGCCAGAATTCGGTTGTTGGTTGCTAACAATGAGCAGTTCTTC.

The chain links TRBV7-2 to TRBJ2-5; D remains ambiguous. Germline values: CDR1 SGHTA, CDR2 FQGNSA. CDR3 length: 12 residues. V was trimmed by 0 bases and J by 4 bases, leaving 3 bases between them. CDR3 loop: CASSLAGETQYF. The CDR3 DNA is TGTGCCAGCAGCTTAGCGGGAGAGACCCAGTACTTC.

The chain employs TRBV10-1 and TRBJ2-3, with 8 positions matching TRBD1. The CDR3 loop spans 19 amino acids. From germline, CDR1 is WNHNN and CDR2 SYGVQD (reference sequence). V trimming: 0 bases; J trimming: 4 bases; junction bases outside the gene matches: 15. As DNA, the CDR3 is TGCGCCAGCAGTGAGTCGTGGTCCCCCGCAGGGGGCGTATCAGATACGCAGTATTTT. It is translated as CASSESWSPAGGVSDTQYF.

The rearrangement links TRBV4-2 to TRBJ2-5; D is tentatively TRBD1 or TRBD2 (5 bases each). This CDR3 has 15 residues. Per germline, CDR1 LGHNA and CDR2 YNFKEQ. Trimming removed 6 bases at V and 7 bases at J, with 21 bases between. DNA for the CDR3: TGTGCCAGCAGTGGGACCGGGCCATTCAGTTGGACCCAGTACTTC. This gives the protein CASSGTGPFSWTQYF.

The chain has TRBV5-1 and TRBJ2-7; TRBD2 agrees at 11 bases. CDR3 size: 15 residues. V shed 4 bases, J shed 1 base, and the junction held 4 bases outside the gene matches. CDR1 is SGHRS, CDR2 YFSETQ, per germline. The CDR3 spells CASSPGLADSYEQYF. As DNA, the CDR3 is TGCGCCAGCAGCCCGGGACTAGCGGATTCCTACGAGCAGTACTTC. Supplemented by reference TRBV5-1 and TRBJ2-7, the full variable domain reads KAGVTQTPRYLIKTRGQQVTLSCSPISGHRSVSWYQQTPGQGLQFLFEYFSETQRNKGNFPGRFSGRQFSNSRSEMNVSTLELGDSALYLCASSPGLADSYEQYFGPGTRLTVT.

The chain joins TRBV13 to TRBJ2-7, with D perhaps matching TRBD1 or TRBD2 (5 bases each). Trimming stripped 5 bases from V and 6 bases from J, with 14 bases between. The germline V gene has CDR1 PRHDT and CDR2 FYEKMQ (reference sequence). This CDR3 has 13 amino acids. The CDR3: CASSLTKGPEQYF. In nucleotides, the CDR3 is TGTGCCAGCAGCCTGACTAAGGGGCCCGAGCAGTACTTC.

The V call is TRBV4-1, the J call TRBJ2-3; TRBD2 aligns across 11 bases. The junction had 5 bases not matched to a gene; V was cut back by 5 bases and J by 4 bases. Germline CDR1 and CDR2: MGHRA and YSYEKL. This CDR3 spans 15 amino acids. CDR3 nucleotides: TGCGCCAGCAGCTTTAGCGGGGGGGCCGCAGATACGCAGTATTTT. Protein: CASSFSGGAADTQYF.

This chain's CDR3 is CASSQTPLNEKLFF. Written as DNA, the CDR3 is TGCGCCAGCAGTCAAACACCCCTAAATGAAAAACTGTTTTTT. The chain links TRBV23-1 to TRBJ1-4, with unresolved D. TRBV23-1 is flagged as an ORF with uncertain function. Trimming removed 2 bases from V and 5 bases from J, with 9 bases in between. The CDR3 spans 14 residues.

The CDR3 sequence is CASSVGAGSSYGYTF. As DNA, the CDR3 is TGTGCCAGCAGCGTAGGGGCAGGTAGTAGCTATGGCTACACCTTC. The chain employs TRBV9 and TRBJ1-2; no definite D call. CDR3 length equals 15 residues. CDR1 and CDR2 (germline): SGDLS, YYNGEE. Trimming removed 0 bases at V and 4 bases at J, with 13 bases between.

The chain recombines TRBV6-5 with TRBJ1-5, with 7 bases aligning to TRBD1. The germline V gene encodes CDR1 MNHEY and CDR2 SVGAGI. V trimming: 0 bases; J trimming: 6 bases; junction bases outside the gene matches: 2. This CDR3 comprises 14 residues. DNA for the CDR3: TGTGCCAGCAGTTACTCGGGGACAGTTCAGCCCCAGCATTTT. This translates into CASSYSGTVQPQHF.

The chain is built from TRBV9 and TRBJ2-5; the D gene could be TRBD1 or TRBD2 (6 bases each). Between the trimmed V and J ends, which lost 0 bases and 2 bases, there was a span of 11 bases. Looked up from germline, CDR1 is SGDLS and CDR2 is YYNGEE. The CDR3 is 15 amino acids. The CDR3 is CASSVAGAHQETQYF. CDR3 sequence (DNA): TGTGCCAGCAGCGTAGCGGGGGCCCATCAAGAGACCCAGTACTTC.

This chain joins TRBV5-1 and TRBJ2-1, with 8 bases identical to TRBD2. CDR1 and CDR2 (germline): SGHRS, YFSETQ. The CDR3 has 14 residues. Germline trimming cut 1 base from V and 9 bases from J; bases unmatched to any gene: 6. This CDR3 reads CASSLTSGSSEQFF. The CDR3 DNA sequence: TGCGCCAGCAGCTTGACTAGCGGTAGTAGTGAGCAGTTCTTC.

The chain couples TRBV9 to TRBJ2-2; D might be TRBD1 (5 bases). This CDR3 has 16 residues. Germline V gene lookup returns CDR1 SGDLS and CDR2 YYNGEE. Trimming removed 3 bases from V and 0 bases from J, with 12 bases in between. CDR3 region: CASSARAGTNTGELFF. In DNA, the CDR3 is TGTGCCAGCAGCGCAAGGGCAGGGACGAACACCGGGGAGCTGTTTTTT.

This clone was recorded once. The chain has TRBV29-1 and TRBJ2-1; 11 bases agree with TRBD2. V shed 5 bases, J shed 0 bases, and the junction held 3 bases outside the gene matches. The CDR3 spans 15 residues. Germline lookup yields CDR1 SQVTM and CDR2 ANQGSEA. The CDR3 is CSVSLAGGSYNEQFF. The CDR3 region has the DNA TGCAGCGTTTCTCTAGCGGGAGGCTCCTACAATGAGCAGTTCTTC.

This clone has only a few counts. The rearrangement joins TRBV27 to TRBJ2-1; 8 nucleotides line up with TRBD1. CDR3 length: 13 amino acids. The J segment lost 8 bases and the V segment lost 6 bases, leaving 6 bases of the junction unmatched. The germline gives CDR1 MNHEY, CDR2 SMNVEV (reference sequence). Here the CDR3 reads CASRTTGVDEQFF. Written as DNA, the CDR3 is TGTGCCAGCAGGACGACAGGGGTCGATGAGCAGTTCTTC.

V and J are TRBV14 and TRBJ2-4; TRBD2 matches 7 bases. CDR3 size: 13 residues. Trimming took 2 bases from V and 10 from J; bases not matched to a gene: 5. Germline CDR1 and CDR2: SGHDN and FVKESK. The CDR3 DNA reads TGTGCCAGCAGCCAAAGCCAGCGGGATATTCAGTACTTC. This encodes CASSQSQRDIQYF.

The chain is built from TRBV7-4 and TRBJ1-2; D not certain. This CDR3 spans 15 amino acids. Trimming left V 5 bases short and J 8 bases short, with 21 bases between. Germline loops: CDR1 SGHVT, CDR2 SQSDAQ. CDR3 loop: CASSHPGGPTIGYTF. CDR3 nucleotides: TGTGCCAGCAGCCACCCAGGAGGTCCTACTATCGGCTACACCTTC. Using reference TRBV7-4 and TRBJ1-2 for the parts outside the CDR3, the full variable domain is GAGVSQSPRYKVAKRGRDVALRCDSISGHVTLYWYRQTLGQGSEVLTYSQSDAQRDKSGRPSGRFSAERPERSVSTLKIQRTEQGDSAVYLCASSHPGGPTIGYTFGSGTRLTVV.

CDR3 nucleotide sequence: TGTGCCATCAGCCTAGCGGGAGGGAACTACGAGCAGTACTTC. It encodes CAISLAGGNYEQYF. V and J are TRBV10-3 and TRBJ2-7; TRBD2 matches at 12 bases. The junction had 3 bases not matched to a gene; V was cut back by 6 bases and J by 3 bases. Per germline, CDR1 ENHRY and CDR2 SYGVKD. This CDR3 region has 14 residues.